Below, 9 T cell receptor beta chains from the same sample are listed, as sequenced in a study of T cell responses to AZD1222 COVID-19 vaccine. The assay was immunoSEQ multiplex PCR, and TCRdb's table has in-frame clones only and misses some. The sample has approximately 140,000 clones; nearly 95% are singletons. Sequences were derived from peripheral blood, sampled on day 0 of AZD1222 vaccination. The receptors stem from an adult in good health.

The gene calls are TRBV10-2 and TRBJ1-2, with D possibly being TRBD1 (5 bases). Germline loops: CDR1 WSHSY, CDR2 SAAADI. CDR3 length equals 17 residues. V was clipped by 4 bases and J by 6 bases, with 24 bases between them. The CDR3: CASSVSRGPRGPHGYTF. CDR3 sequence (DNA): TGCGCCAGCAGTGTTAGCCGGGGCCCCAGAGGGCCCCATGGCTACACCTTC.

The chain is built from TRBV18 and TRBJ2-7; 7 nucleotides match TRBD1. CDR1 KGHSH and CDR2 LQKENI come from the germline V gene. J lost 0 bases, V lost 5 bases, and 4 bases had no gene match. There are 14 residues in the CDR3. CDR3 nucleotide sequence: TGTGCCAGCTCATGGGACAGTTTCTCCTACGAGCAGTACTTC. This codes for CASSWDSFSYEQYF.

This clone was seen only once. The genes are TRBV6-6 and TRBJ2-7; D call uncertain. This CDR3 is built from 14 residues. Between the trimmed V and J ends, which lost 6 bases and 0 bases, there was a span of 12 bases. Germline V gene lookup returns CDR1 MNHNY and CDR2 SVGAGI (reference sequence). The CDR3 reads CASSQGIRSYEQYF. CDR3 nucleotides: TGTGCCAGCAGCCAAGGTATCCGCTCCTACGAGCAGTACTTC.

The rearrangement uses TRBV2 and TRBJ2-2; TRBD2 aligns across 8 bases. The CDR3 extends over 15 amino acids. The V gene end was trimmed by 2 bases and the J gene end by 5 bases; junction bases not matched to a gene: 4. CDR1 is SNHLY, CDR2 FYNNEI, per germline. The chain's CDR3 is CASSEKSGGTGELFF. DNA of the CDR3: TGTGCCAGCAGTGAAAAGTCGGGAGGGACCGGGGAGCTGTTTTTT.

The rearrangement uses TRBV6-1 and TRBJ1-2; no definite D call. V was shortened by 2 bases and J by 5 bases, with 6 bases between the two germline ends. The CDR3 is made up of 12 amino acids. Germline V lookup: CDR1 MNHNS, CDR2 SASEGT. For the CDR3, the DNA is TGTGCCAGCAGTGAAAAGGGTTATGGCTACACCTTC. This translates into CASSEKGYGYTF.

The CDR3 region is CAIREGQGGYYGYTF. The CDR3 DNA reads TGTGCCATCAGGGAAGGACAGGGAGGTTATTATGGCTACACCTTC. The chain joins TRBV10-3 to TRBJ1-2; TRBD1 matches at 8 bases. There are 15 residues in the CDR3. CDR1 and CDR2 (germline): ENHRY, SYGVKD. Trimming took 6 bases from V and 5 from J; bases not matched to a gene: 11.

The rearrangement links TRBV5-4 to TRBJ1-2; the match to TRBD1 covers 12 bases. This CDR3 is 14 amino acids long. CDR1 SGHNT and CDR2 YYREEE come from the germline V gene (reference sequence). The V and J ends lost 3 bases and 6 bases, in that order; junction bases with no gene match: 3. The CDR3 sequence: CASSSGTGGDGYTF. The CDR3 DNA reads as TGTGCCAGCAGCTCCGGGACAGGGGGCGATGGCTACACCTTC.

The chain has TRBV7-8 and TRBJ1-2, with D hard to call. V shed 4 bases and J shed 0 bases, with 6 bases lying between them. The CDR3 has 13 amino acids. The V gene's germline CDR1 is SGHVS and CDR2 FQNEAQ. The CDR3 loop is CASSSGTNYGYTF. CDR3 nucleotide sequence: TGTGCCAGCAGCTCTGGTACTAACTATGGCTACACCTTC. The full variable domain, its missing parts supplied by reference TRBV7-8 and TRBJ1-2, is GAGVSQSPRYKVAKRGQDVALRCDPISGHVSLFWYQQALGQGPEFLTYFQNEAQLDKSGLPSDRFFAERPEGSVSTLKIQRTQQEDSAVYLCASSSGTNYGYTFGSGTRLTVV.

This rearrangement joins TRBV5-1 to TRBJ2-3; 7 bases map to TRBD1. Germline V lookup: CDR1 SGHRS, CDR2 YFSETQ. With V trimmed by 2 bases and J by 5 bases, 11 bases remained unmatched. The CDR3 has 16 amino acids. The CDR3 protein is CASSLTTGAGRDTQYF. DNA for the CDR3: TGCGCCAGCAGCTTAACCACAGGGGCCGGTAGAGATACGCAGTATTTT.